Given below is one T cell receptor beta chain in context. The entry originates in a study of blood T cell repertoires in COVID-19. Measured with immunoSEQ multiplex PCR; TCRdb has only the in-frame clones, and not every one. This table has roughly 300,000 clones, around 86% appearing once. Trimming removed 7 bases from V and 7 bases from J; junction bases left unmatched: 9. The CDR3 is made up of 14 amino acids. The germline gives CDR1 MNHEY, CDR2 SVGAGI. Enrolled through a virtual design, the participants were between roughly 18 and 89 years of age and came from under 25 US areas. Cohort 3 recovery required two negative PCRs, clearance, or symptom resolution.

Sequencing was carried out using PBMCs or T cells enriched from blood (not recorded which). V and J are TRBV6-5 and TRBJ1-3; 8 bases line up with TRBD1. The clonotype was recovered from a woman between 18 and 29 years old who had recovered from COVID-19. CDR3 protein: CASITPGQANTIYF. CDR3 sequence (DNA): TGTGCCAGCATCACCCCGGGACAGGCTAACACCATATATTTT.